The 18 T cell receptor beta chains in this list originate from one sample, sequenced in a study of STAT5B mutations in CD4+ large granular lymphocyte leukemia. The protocol was immunoSEQ multiplex PCR, while the TCRdb copy is restricted to in-frame clones and leaves out a portion. The table records under 35,000 clones, around 70% of them present only once. The sample consisted of CD4+ T cells from blood buffy coats. The receptors were gathered from a human donor in good health.

This clone was counted a few times. V is TRBV5-6 and J is TRBJ1-2, with D possibly being TRBD1 (5 bases). V lost 6 bases, J lost 1 base, and 16 bases lay in between. The CDR3 spans 15 residues. CDR1 is SGHDT and CDR2 is YYEEEE in the germline V gene. CDR3 sequence: CASMWMGRGNYGYTF. The CDR3 bases are TGTGCCAGCATGTGGATGGGGAGGGGTAACTATGGCTACACCTTC.

The genes are TRBV28 and TRBJ2-3, with D perhaps TRBD2 (5 bases). The CDR3 contains 14 residues. Germline V gene sequence: CDR1 MDHEN, CDR2 SYDVKM. The germline V and J ends were trimmed by 3 bases and 5 bases, with 12 bases remaining between them. CDR3 coding DNA: TGTGCCAGCAGTTTGCCTGCTGGAGGAGATACGCAGTATTTT. This translates into CASSLPAGGDTQYF.

This clone turned up a few times. This rearrangement joins TRBV4-1 to TRBJ2-1, with 12 bases that match TRBD2. The CDR3 covers 17 residues. Germline CDR1 reads MGHRA; CDR2 reads YSYEKL. V lost 4 bases and J lost 0; bases outside the gene matches: 4. The CDR3 sequence: CASSLRLAGVSYNEQFF. CDR3 bases: TGCGCCAGCAGCCTACGACTAGCGGGAGTCTCCTACAATGAGCAGTTCTTC.

This chain links TRBV7-7 with TRBJ2-3, with 14 bases matching TRBD2. CDR3 length equals 15 residues. Germline assignment: CDR1 SSHAT and CDR2 FNYEAQ (reference sequence). With V trimmed by 8 bases and J by 4 bases, 5 bases remained unmatched. The CDR3 bases are TGTGCCAGCTCCATGACTAGCGGGGGGGCAGATACGCAGTATTTT. Its protein is CASSMTSGGADTQYF.

This clone was counted once. The CDR3 DNA reads TGTGCCAGTAGTATCGGACAGCGTAATAATTCACCCCTCCACTTT. Protein product: CASSIGQRNNSPLHF. The V gene is TRBV19, the J gene TRBJ1-6; tentative D call: TRBD1 (6 bases). CDR3 length: 15 residues. Looked up from germline, CDR1 is LNHDA and CDR2 is SQIVND (reference sequence). The V end lost 3 bases, the J end lost 5 bases, and 11 bases lay between the germline ends.

This clone was counted a few times. The chain joins TRBV7-9 to TRBJ2-3; unclear D gene. Trimming shortened V by 5 bases and J by 4 bases, and 13 bases separated the two germline ends. Germline-derived CDR1 and CDR2 are SEHNR and FQNEAQ (reference sequence). The CDR3 sequence is 14 residues long. The CDR3 nucleotides read TGTGCCAGCAGCCGCTTCTCCCCCGCAGATACGCAGTATTTT. Its protein is CASSRFSPADTQYF.

The chain has TRBV2 and TRBJ1-6; D remains ambiguous. Trimming shortened V by 5 bases and J by 5 bases, and 13 bases separated the two germline ends. Germline assignment: CDR1 SNHLY and CDR2 FYNNEI. The CDR3 covers 15 residues. The CDR3 nucleotides read TGTGCCAGCAGTCGCCTGGCAGGAGATAATTCACCCCTCCACTTT. Its translation: CASSRLAGDNSPLHF. The full variable domain, rest sourced from reference TRBV2 and TRBJ1-6, is EPEVTQTPSHQVTQMGQEVILRCVPISNHLYFYWYRQILGQKVEFLVSFYNNEISEKSEIFDDQFSVERPDGSNFTLKIRSTKLEDSAMYFCASSRLAGDNSPLHFGNGTRLTVT.

The rearrangement uses TRBV10-3 and TRBJ1-1; 7 bases fit TRBD1. Per the germline V gene, CDR1 is ENHRY and CDR2 is SYGVKD. The CDR3 runs 14 residues. The ends lost 10 bases at V and 0 bases at J; junction bases unmatched: 8. The CDR3 coding sequence is TGTGCCACCGAACAGGGGCGATTGAACACTGAAGCTTTCTTT. Amino acids: CATEQGRLNTEAFF.

V and J are TRBV11-3 and TRBJ2-5, with D possibly TRBD1 on 5 matching bases. The CDR3 loop spans 15 amino acids. Germline lookup yields CDR1 SGHNT and CDR2 YENEEA. Trimming removed 5 bases at V and 5 bases at J, with 18 bases between. The CDR3 sequence: CASSPRFYPGETQYF. CDR3 bases: TGTGCCAGCAGCCCCAGGTTTTACCCAGGGGAGACCCAGTACTTC.

This chain connects TRBV30 to TRBJ1-1; 9 positions agree with TRBD1. J gave up 3 bases and V 7 bases, and 6 bases lay outside the gene matches. The CDR3 covers 13 residues. CDR1 GTSNPN and CDR2 SVGIG come from the germline V gene (reference sequence). The CDR3 coding sequence is TGTGCCTTCACCCGGGACAGGGACACTGAAGCTTTCTTT. Translation gives CAFTRDRDTEAFF.

This clone was recorded only once. The rearrangement joins TRBV6-5 to TRBJ2-7, with D tentatively TRBD1 (6 bases). The CDR3 is 14 residues long. Germline-derived CDR1 and CDR2 are MNHEY and SVGAGI. With 1 base removed from V and 7 bases from J, the gap between germline ends came to 14 bases. The chain's CDR3 is CASSYLQGGGEQYF. CDR3 DNA sequence: TGTGCCAGCAGTTACTTACAGGGTGGGGGTGAGCAGTACTTC.

V gene TRBV13 combines with J gene TRBJ2-7, with 8 bases lining up with TRBD1. The CDR3 length is 15 residues. Trimming took 2 bases from V and 3 from J; bases not matched to a gene: 6. Germline lookup yields CDR1 PRHDT and CDR2 FYEKMQ (reference sequence). CDR3 coding DNA: TGTGCCAGCAGCTTAACCCTTGGACAGGGCTACGAGCAGTACTTC. Encoded protein: CASSLTLGQGYEQYF.

The chain employs TRBV6-5 and TRBJ2-1; either TRBD1 or TRBD2 may supply D (7 bases each). The length of the CDR3 is 13 residues. The germline V gene encodes CDR1 MNHEY and CDR2 SVGAGI. V was shortened by 6 bases and J by 10 bases, with 16 bases between the two germline ends. The CDR3: CASRIQGRGEQFF. The CDR3, as DNA: TGTGCCAGCAGGATACAGGGGCGGGGGGAGCAGTTCTTC.

This clone came up a few times. V gene TRBV5-1 combines with J gene TRBJ2-7; maybe TRBD2 (5 bases). V dropped 0 bases and J dropped 2 bases, with 12 bases sitting between them. The CDR3 is 15 amino acids. Per germline, CDR1 SGHRS and CDR2 YFSETQ. The CDR3 bases are TGCGCCAGCAGCTTGGCTCTGGGAGTTGCCTACGAGCAGTACTTC. Translated: CASSLALGVAYEQYF.

This clone has only a few counts. This chain uses TRBV19 with TRBJ2-1; TRBD2 matches at 8 bases. The CDR3 is made up of 15 amino acids. CDR1 and CDR2 from the germline V gene are LNHDA and SQIVND (reference sequence). With V trimmed by 5 bases and J by 6 bases, 9 bases remained unmatched. The CDR3 DNA reads as TGTGCCAGTAGTTTAACCGGGACTAGTCCCAATGAGCAGTTCTTC. Encoded protein: CASSLTGTSPNEQFF.

This chain connects TRBV7-8 to TRBJ2-5; D is uncertain. The germline CDR1 and CDR2 sequences are SGHVS and FQNEAQ. The ends were cut back, 2 bases at V and 5 bases at J, with 12 bases in the middle. This CDR3 comprises 14 residues. The CDR3 protein is CASSLWADSETQYF. The CDR3 nucleotides read TGTGCCAGCAGCTTATGGGCCGACTCGGAGACCCAGTACTTC.

The chain has TRBV29-1 and TRBJ1-1; perhaps TRBD1 as D (6 bases). The V gene lost 6 bases and the J gene lost 5 bases, with 19 bases spanning the gap. The CDR3 contains 14 residues. Germline assignment: CDR1 SQVTM and CDR2 ANQGSEA. CDR3 nucleotides: TGCAGCGTCAAACTAAACAGGGAGGGGACTGAAGCTTTCTTT. Translating gives CSVKLNREGTEAFF.

Here the CDR3 DNA reads TGTGCCAGCAGCGCTAGGCCCGGGACCTCCTACGAGCAGTACTTC. This gives the protein CASSARPGTSYEQYF. The genes are TRBV11-3 and TRBJ2-7; either TRBD1 or TRBD2 may fit D (5 bases each). CDR3 length equals 15 residues. The ends were cut back, 5 bases at V and 0 bases at J, with 14 bases in the middle. Germline assignment: CDR1 SGHNT and CDR2 YENEEA.